This T cell receptor beta chain stems from a study of regulatory T cells (dated by TCRdb to between 2018 and 2020). As for the study more broadly: Between CD3G-deficient patients and healthy controls, the study compared T-cell receptor beta repertoires in sorted regulatory T cells, conventional CD4+ T cells and CD8+ T cells. Study-wide conclusions, independent of this receptor: Restricted unique TRB V-J pairs and skewed V and J gene usage were observed in patient repertoires, most markedly in regulatory T cells. Conventional CD4+ T cells from CD3G-deficient patients were enriched for hydrophobic residues at CDR3 positions 6 and 7, suggesting more self-reactive specificities.

Points on this clone: This receptor's antigen is unknown. No base qualities exist here, and no much larger clone lies one base off it.

The multiplex PCR used 52 forward TRBV primers and 13 reverse TRBJ primers, with assay-based and computational corrections for amplification bias. Within the immunoSEQ assay, multiplex PCR amplified rearranged TRB loci from genomic DNA. TRB amplicons were sequenced using an Illumina HiSeq platform. In the source study's methods: Raw sequences were error-filtered and aligned to reference gene sequences by custom algorithms, then analyzed with the immunoSEQ online tools. Frequencies of productive and nonproductive TRB rearrangements were assessed among unique sequences as well as among total sequences. Hydrophobicity and amino acid composition of residues 6 and 7 within the TRB CDR3 were used to estimate the potential for self-reactivity. Group comparisons used t tests, Mann-Whitney tests or two-way ANOVA run in Prism software. TCRdb re-hosts the immuneACCESS table, in-frame sequences only. Its copies lack some clones; in the studies checked, an unresolved V gene accounts for under half of them, and the cause for the rest is not known. V, J and clone size derive from that table, while D and trimming were established from the DNA sequence. The sample includes 25,000 to 30,000 clones, with less than 95% observed a single time. Together, the top ten hold under 2% of the sample.

Evidence of autoimmunity was present in all CD3G-deficient patients, and the autoimmunity was more severe in two of the patients. Patients ranged from 2 to 39 years of age at testing and had reduced naive and increased memory CD4+ and CD8+ T-cell proportions. CD4+ cells were FACS-sorted into CD25-high CD127-low regulatory T cells and CD25-low CD127-high conventional CD4+ T cells. The patient group comprised roughly 6 individuals with CD3G deficiency. Patient samples and clinical data came from an international physician network spanning the United States, Europe and Asia. Ficoll density separation was used to isolate peripheral blood mononuclear cells. The germline V gene gives CDR1 as MNHNS and CDR2 as SASEGT. V was cut back by 4 bases and J by 5 bases, leaving a gap of 14 bases between them. Measured from the cysteine to the phenylalanine, the CDR3 is 14 residues long. The DNA shown is the 42-base CDR3, in frame from base 1.

Source material: conventional CD4+ T cells sorted from blood. The V and J genes are TRBV6-1 and TRBJ2-5; the D gene remains uncertain. The origin of this receptor is a person aged 18-30 years with CD3G deficiency. The base sequence is TGTGCCAGCAGTGCCGCGGCGGTCGGGGAGACCCAGTACTTC. This translates into CASSAAAVGETQYF.